A single sample is the source of the 10 T cell receptor beta chains below, sequenced in a study of cytomegalovirus exposure and HLA in healthy donors. The protocol was immunoSEQ multiplex PCR, while the TCRdb copy is restricted to in-frame clones and leaves out a portion. The sample lists roughly 56,000 clones; 90% to 95% were seen once. The sample comprised PBMCs. The receptors come from a young woman in good health and CMV-seronegative.

Only one count was recorded for this clone. This sequence joins TRBV9 and TRBJ2-2; 8 bases are a match to TRBD1. J lost 0 bases, V lost 1 base, and 2 bases had no gene match. This CDR3 has 16 amino acids. Per germline, CDR1 SGDLS and CDR2 YYNGEE. In DNA form, the CDR3 reads TGTGCCAGCAGCGTAAAACAGGGGGCGAACACCGGGGAGCTGTTTTTT. Amino acid sequence: CASSVKQGANTGELFF.

The chain couples TRBV5-1 to TRBJ2-1; 11 nucleotides line up with TRBD2. The ends lost 5 bases at V and 7 bases at J; junction bases unmatched: 8. The germline V gene has CDR1 SGHRS and CDR2 YFSETQ. This CDR3 comprises 15 residues. As DNA, the CDR3 is TGCGCCAGCAGGACACTAGCGGGAGTAGGGAATGAGCAGTTCTTC. Translation: CASRTLAGVGNEQFF.

The chain couples TRBV29-1 to TRBJ1-1; D might be TRBD1 (5 bases). The CDR3 length is 11 residues. Looked up from germline, CDR1 is SQVTM and CDR2 is ANQGSEA. V was trimmed by 7 bases and J by 7 bases, leaving 13 bases between them. CDR3 loop: CSGLGVSEAFF. The CDR3 region has the DNA TGCAGCGGGTTAGGGGTCAGTGAAGCTTTCTTT.

The V call is TRBV6-5, the J call TRBJ1-1; D gene uncertain. Between the trimmed V and J ends, which lost 0 bases and 2 bases, there was a span of 7 bases. Germline CDR1 and CDR2: MNHEY and SVGAGI. The CDR3 consists of 14 residues. As DNA, the CDR3 is TGTGCCAGCAGTTACTCGACTCTCAACACTGAAGCTTTCTTT. This codes for CASSYSTLNTEAFF.

The chain employs TRBV9 and TRBJ1-5; a possible D gene is TRBD1 (6 bases). The CDR3 is made up of 15 amino acids. V lost 0 bases to trimming and J lost 3 bases, with 10 bases between them. Germline V gene lookup returns CDR1 SGDLS and CDR2 YYNGEE. The CDR3 DNA reads TGTGCCAGCAGCGTAGCAGGGGCTCTCAATCAGCCCCAGCATTTT. Translated, it gives CASSVAGALNQPQHF.

V is TRBV11-2 and J is TRBJ2-5; 7 nucleotides align to TRBD2. CDR1 is SGHAT, CDR2 FQNNGV, per germline. V lost 5 bases and J lost 5; bases outside the gene matches: 5. The CDR3 loop spans 13 amino acids. The CDR3, as DNA: TGTGCCAGCAGCCAAGACGGGGGGGAGACCCAGTACTTC. It translates to CASSQDGGETQYF.

The rearrangement uses TRBV10-3 and TRBJ2-2; D is ambiguous. The CDR3 contains 12 residues. V dropped 6 bases and J dropped 7 bases, with 9 bases sitting between them. Germline V lookup: CDR1 ENHRY, CDR2 SYGVKD. CDR3 coding DNA: TGTGCCATCAGCACACCGTACGGGGAGCTGTTTTTT. As protein: CAISTPYGELFF.

The rearrangement uses TRBV7-2 and TRBJ1-2, with 7 bases aligning to TRBD1. The J segment lost 8 bases and the V segment lost 5 bases, leaving 8 bases of the junction unmatched. Germline V gene data show CDR1 as SGHTA and CDR2 as FQGNSA. The CDR3 length is 13 residues. The CDR3 loop is CASSPDRVGGYTF. The CDR3 DNA sequence: TGTGCCAGCAGCCCAGACAGGGTCGGAGGCTACACCTTC.

The chain is built from TRBV19 and TRBJ1-1, with D hard to call. The CDR3 length is 13 residues. Trimming left V 6 bases short and J 1 base short, with 9 bases between. Per germline, CDR1 LNHDA and CDR2 SQIVND (reference sequence). CDR3 amino acids: CASSPWRNTEAFF. In DNA, the CDR3 is TGTGCCAGTAGCCCCTGGAGGAACACTGAAGCTTTCTTT.

This clone was seen a single time. The J gene is TRBJ1-3, the V gene TRBV4-2; no firm D call. The CDR3 totals 16 residues. Germline V gives CDR1 LGHNA, CDR2 YNFKEQ. V was pared by 8 bases and J by 1 base, with 18 bases between. CDR3 sequence reads: CASASVGSASGNTIYF. CDR3 DNA: TGTGCCAGCGCGTCCGTCGGGTCTGCTTCTGGAAACACCATATATTTT.